These 18 T cell receptor beta chains were sequenced from one sample in a study of T cells after yellow fever vaccination. A single record per CDR3 protein comes from TCRdb applying MiXCR to the 5' RACE reads. The profile shows 200,000 to 300,000 distinct CDR3 sequences, about 3.7% of them singletons. Sequencing used PBMCs, obtained 15 days after the yellow fever booster vaccination. All receptors derive from a man aged 18 to 35 who received the YFV17D yellow fever vaccine.

This clonotype has ten or more counts. V is TRBV18 and J is TRBJ1-5, with D possibly matching TRBD1 (5 bases). Germline lookup yields CDR1 KGHSH and CDR2 LQKENI. The germline V and J ends were trimmed by 1 base and 1 base, with 14 bases remaining between them. This CDR3 is 17 amino acids long. This CDR3 reads CASSPRGRGRSNQPQHF. The CDR3, as DNA: TGTGCCAGCTCACCACGGGGAAGGGGAAGAAGCAATCAGCCCCAGCATTTT.

This clonotype appeared many times. This chain uses TRBV6-2 or TRBV6-3 with TRBJ2-4; tentatively, D is TRBD1 (5 bases). This CDR3 is 15 amino acids long. The ends were cut back, 2 bases at V and 6 bases at J, with 14 bases in the middle. Germline CDR1 MNHEY, CDR2 SVGEGT. CDR3 in amino acids: CASSYDVGAPNIQYF. The CDR3 coding sequence is TGTGCCAGCAGTTACGATGTAGGGGCCCCAAACATTCAGTACTTC.

Ten or more counts support this clonotype. The chain has TRBV30 and TRBJ1-5; unclear D gene. The CDR3 has 12 residues. From germline, CDR1 is GTSNPN and CDR2 SVGIG (reference sequence). V dropped 2 bases and J dropped 2 bases, with 4 bases sitting between them. DNA for the CDR3: TGTGCCTGGAGTAGGGGCAATCAGCCCCAGCATTTT. Its translation is CAWSRGNQPQHF.

This clonotype occurred many times. The chain couples TRBV19 to TRBJ2-1; D unresolved. V was pared by 9 bases and J by 0 bases, with 18 bases between. Germline V lookup: CDR1 LNHDA, CDR2 SQIVND (reference sequence). The CDR3 runs to 16 residues. The CDR3 reads CASQTSRGTSYNEQFF. CDR3 nucleotides: TGTGCCAGCCAAACCTCTCGAGGCACCTCCTACAATGAGCAGTTCTTC.

This clonotype was detected many times. The J gene is TRBJ2-5, the V gene TRBV4-2, with 9 bases matching TRBD2. The V gene end was trimmed by 1 base and the J gene end by 2 bases; junction bases not matched to a gene: 2. This CDR3 contains 15 residues. Germline CDR1 reads LGHNA; CDR2 reads YNFKEQ. CDR3 nucleotide sequence: TGTGCCAGCAGCCAAGGGGCGGGGGGGCAAGAGACCCAGTACTTC. This gives the protein CASSQGAGGQETQYF.

This clonotype was observed at least ten times. The rearrangement joins TRBV7-8 to TRBJ1-2; maybe TRBD1 (5 bases). The CDR3 is 17 residues long. The V gene's germline CDR1 is SGHVS and CDR2 FQNEAQ. Trimming shortened V by 4 bases and J by 4 bases, and 22 bases separated the two germline ends. In DNA, the CDR3 is TGTGCCAGCAGCTCTATATCCACGCCGACAGCCATCTATGGCTACACCTTC. It translates to CASSSISTPTAIYGYTF.

Ten or more counts support this clonotype. The V gene is TRBV3-1, the J gene TRBJ2-1; D remains unclear. V gave up 0 bases and J gave up 6 bases, with 9 bases separating them. Germline V gene sequence: CDR1 LGHDT, CDR2 YNNKEL (reference sequence). This CDR3 has 14 residues. CDR3 DNA sequence: TGTGCCAGCAGCCAAGATGCGGCCTCCAATGAGCAGTTCTTC. This sequence encodes CASSQDAASNEQFF.

This clonotype was counted ten times or more. The CDR3 coding sequence is TGTGCCAGCAGCCGAAGGGGGGTTTTCTCCTACAATGAGCAGTTCTTC. This translates into CASSRRGVFSYNEQFF. This sequence joins TRBV6-5 and TRBJ2-1; either TRBD1 or TRBD2 may fit D (6 bases each). CDR3 length equals 16 residues. Germline V gene lookup returns CDR1 MNHEY and CDR2 SVGAGI. Trimming removed 6 bases at V and 0 bases at J, with 15 bases between.

This clonotype showed up many times. The genes are TRBV7-2 and TRBJ2-5; 10 bases are shared with TRBD1. V shed 5 bases, J shed 4 bases, and the junction held 7 bases outside the gene matches. The CDR3 length is 15 residues. CDR1 and CDR2 from the germline V gene are SGHTA and FQGNSA. The CDR3 DNA reads TGTGCCAGCAGCCGGGGACAGGGGATTCGAGAGACCCAGTACTTC. Translated, it gives CASSRGQGIRETQYF. The variable domain in full, completed from reference TRBV7-2 and TRBJ2-5, reads GAGVSQSPSNKVTEKGKDVELRCDPISGHTALYWYRQSLGQGLEFLIYFQGNSAPDKSGLPSDRFSAERTGGSVSTLTIQRTQQEDSAVYLCASSRGQGIRETQYFGPGTRLLVL.

In its sample, this clonotype was seen many times. The genes are TRBV11-3 and TRBJ2-1; 10 bases align to TRBD2. V gave up 6 bases and J gave up 7 bases; unmatched junction bases: 9. This CDR3 contains 15 residues. Germline V gene sequence: CDR1 SGHNT, CDR2 YENEEA. Written as DNA, the CDR3 is TGTGCCAGCAGTCAGCGAGCTAGCGGGGGAAATGAGCAGTTCTTC. This codes for CASSQRASGGNEQFF.

The sample holds many counts of this clonotype. The chain carries TRBV20-1 and TRBJ2-3; D is possibly TRBD1 or TRBD2 (6 bases each). The CDR3 totals 13 residues. CDR1 and CDR2 (germline): DFQATT, SNEGSKA (reference sequence). V was pared by 6 bases and J by 4 bases, with 14 bases between. The CDR3 nucleotides read TGCAGTGCAAACGGGGGCGGGCCAGATACGCAGTATTTT. Protein: CSANGGGPDTQYF.

The table lists this clonotype with many counts. The chain uses TRBV18 and TRBJ2-3; TRBD2 might be the D (6 bases). Looked up from germline, CDR1 is KGHSH and CDR2 is LQKENI. The CDR3 has 16 amino acids. V was cut by 3 bases and J by 0 bases, with 13 bases left in between. The CDR3 coding sequence is TGTGCCAGCTCACCCCTGGGTAGCGGAAGCACAGATACGCAGTATTTT. This codes for CASSPLGSGSTDTQYF.

This clonotype was recorded many times. The chain is built from TRBV6-5 and TRBJ1-1, with a tentative D call TRBD1 (6 bases). The V gene lost 0 bases and the J gene lost 4 bases, with 15 bases spanning the gap. Germline CDR1 MNHEY, CDR2 SVGAGI. The CDR3 totals 16 residues. The CDR3 region is CASSYSKGVGGTEAFF. The CDR3 DNA sequence: TGTGCCAGCAGTTACTCGAAGGGGGTCGGTGGCACTGAAGCTTTCTTT.

This clonotype was found many times. This chain joins TRBV7-3 and TRBJ2-2, with 13 bases that match TRBD2. Germline V gives CDR1 SGHTA, CDR2 FQGTGA. The CDR3 spans 17 residues. V trimming: 5 bases; J trimming: 4 bases; junction bases outside the gene matches: 7. The CDR3 DNA reads TGTGCCAGCAGCCAAGGGACTAGCGGGGATGTCACCGGGGAGCTGTTTTTT. Amino acid sequence: CASSQGTSGDVTGELFF.

The chain has TRBV19 and TRBJ1-2, with 9 positions matching TRBD1. V trimming: 7 bases; J trimming: 7 bases; junction bases outside the gene matches: 7. The V gene's germline CDR1 is LNHDA and CDR2 SQIVND (reference sequence). The CDR3 runs to 13 residues. The CDR3 DNA sequence: TGTGCCAGTACCGGGGGACAGGGTGTTGGCTACACCTTC. Translated: CASTGGQGVGYTF.

In its sample, this clonotype was seen many times. The rearrangement uses TRBV12-3 or TRBV12-4 and TRBJ1-1; D remains unclear. V was clipped by 3 bases and J by 7 bases, with 15 bases between them. The CDR3 length is 14 residues. The CDR3 here is CASSFSGGRYEAFF. CDR3 sequence (DNA): TGTGCCAGCAGTTTTTCGGGCGGAAGATATGAAGCTTTCTTT.

This clonotype was observed at least ten times. The DNA for the CDR3 is TGTGCCAGCAGCGTACGGCCGGGAGCTGGAGATACGCAGTATTTT. It is translated as CASSVRPGAGDTQYF. This rearrangement joins TRBV9 to TRBJ2-3, with TRBD2 as a possible D gene (6 bases). The CDR3 covers 15 residues. V dropped 1 base and J dropped 5 bases, with 14 bases sitting between them. The germline V gene has CDR1 SGDLS and CDR2 YYNGEE.

This clonotype was observed at least ten times. The chain carries TRBV6-2 or TRBV6-3 and TRBJ2-7; D gene uncertain. The CDR3 has 13 amino acids. Germline lookup yields CDR1 MNHEY and CDR2 SVGEGT. Between the trimmed V and J ends, which lost 7 bases and 1 base, there was a span of 11 bases. The CDR3 bases are TGTGCCAGCAAAACAGCGAGTTCCTACGAGCAGTACGTC. It translates to CASKTASSYEQYV.